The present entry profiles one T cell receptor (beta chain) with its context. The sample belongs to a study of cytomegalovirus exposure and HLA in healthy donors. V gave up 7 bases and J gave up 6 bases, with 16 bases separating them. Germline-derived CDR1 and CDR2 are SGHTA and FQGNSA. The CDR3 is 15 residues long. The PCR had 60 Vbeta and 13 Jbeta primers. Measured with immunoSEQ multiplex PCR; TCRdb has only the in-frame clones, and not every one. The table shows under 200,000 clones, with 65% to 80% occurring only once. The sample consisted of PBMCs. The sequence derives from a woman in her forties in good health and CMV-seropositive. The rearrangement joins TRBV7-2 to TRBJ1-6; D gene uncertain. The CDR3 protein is CASTLDGASNSPLHF. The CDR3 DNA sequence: TGTGCCAGCACTCTAGACGGTGCGTCTAATTCACCCCTCCACTTT.